This T cell receptor beta chain was obtained from a study of blood T cell repertoires in COVID-19. About the research overall: Spain, Italy and the United States supplied samples that represented acute and convalescent COVID-19. From T cells, B-cell-depleted T cells, or PBMCs came the material, which was cDNA or gDNA.

Sequencing was performed with immunoSEQ multiplex PCR; in TCRdb, only in-frame clones are kept and a portion is missing. The sample yields around 250,000 clones, around 90% seen once. Unmatched junction bases numbered 5, after V lost 3 bases and J lost 6 bases. This CDR3 region has 14 residues. Germline-derived CDR1 and CDR2 are LGHNA and YNFKEQ. The receptor's source is a man aged 50 or older who had been exposed to COVID-19. The sequenced material came from PBMCs or T cells enriched from blood (not recorded which). The genes are TRBV4-2 and TRBJ2-7; TRBD1 agrees at 10 bases. The CDR3 sequence: CASSHTGQGIEQYF. The CDR3, as DNA: TGTGCCAGCAGCCATACGGGACAGGGGATCGAGCAGTACTTC.